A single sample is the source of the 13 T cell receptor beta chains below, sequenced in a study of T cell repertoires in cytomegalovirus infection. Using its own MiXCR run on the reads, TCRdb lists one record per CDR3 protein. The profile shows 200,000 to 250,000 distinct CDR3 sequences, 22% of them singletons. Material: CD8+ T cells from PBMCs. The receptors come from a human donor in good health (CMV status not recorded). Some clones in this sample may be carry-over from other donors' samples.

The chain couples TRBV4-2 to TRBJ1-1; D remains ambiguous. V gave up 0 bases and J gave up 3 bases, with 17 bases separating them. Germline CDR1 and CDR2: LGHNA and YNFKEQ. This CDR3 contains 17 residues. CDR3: CASSQDVPTLWDTEAFF. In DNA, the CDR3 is TGTGCCAGCAGCCAAGATGTCCCCACGCTGTGGGACACTGAAGCTTTCTTT.

CDR3 loop: CATSDSDNEQFF. CDR3 DNA sequence: TGTGCCACCAGTGATTCTGACAATGAGCAGTTCTTC. The gene calls are TRBV24-1 and TRBJ2-1, with D hard to call. Germline CDR1 and CDR2: KGHDR and SFDVKD. There are 12 residues in the CDR3. V lost 2 bases, J lost 5 bases, and 3 bases lay in between.

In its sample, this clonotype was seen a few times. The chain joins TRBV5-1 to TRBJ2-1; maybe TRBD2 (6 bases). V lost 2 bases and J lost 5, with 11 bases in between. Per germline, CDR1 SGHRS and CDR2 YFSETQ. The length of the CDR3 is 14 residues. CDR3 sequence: CASSFGGANNEQFF. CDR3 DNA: TGCGCCAGCAGCTTTGGCGGGGCCAACAATGAGCAGTTCTTC.

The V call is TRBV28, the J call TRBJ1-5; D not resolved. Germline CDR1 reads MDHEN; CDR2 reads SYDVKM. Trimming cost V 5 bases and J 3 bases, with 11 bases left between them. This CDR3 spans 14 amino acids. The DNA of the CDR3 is TGTGCCAGCAGTCCTGACTTTTCCAATCAGCCCCAGCATTTT. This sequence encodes CASSPDFSNQPQHF.

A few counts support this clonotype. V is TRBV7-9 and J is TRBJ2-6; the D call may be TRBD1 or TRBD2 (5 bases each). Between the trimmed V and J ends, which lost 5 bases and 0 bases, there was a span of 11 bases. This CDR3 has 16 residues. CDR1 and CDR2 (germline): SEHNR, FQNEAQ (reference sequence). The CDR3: CASSPWGSSGANVLTF. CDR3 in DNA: TGTGCCAGCAGCCCATGGGGGTCCTCTGGGGCCAACGTCCTGACTTTC.

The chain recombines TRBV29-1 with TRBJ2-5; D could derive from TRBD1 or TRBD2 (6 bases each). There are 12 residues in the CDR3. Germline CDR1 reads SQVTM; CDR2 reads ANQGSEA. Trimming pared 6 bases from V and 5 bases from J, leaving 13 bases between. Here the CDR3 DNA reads TGCAGCGTGGAAAAGGGGGGCGAGACCCAGTACTTC. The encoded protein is CSVEKGGETQYF.

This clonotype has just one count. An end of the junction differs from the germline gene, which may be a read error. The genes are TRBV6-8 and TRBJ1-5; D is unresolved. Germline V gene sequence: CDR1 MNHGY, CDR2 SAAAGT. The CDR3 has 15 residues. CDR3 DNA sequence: TGTGCCACCCTCTTGCGGGCGGATAGCAATCAGCACCAGCATTTT. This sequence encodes CATLLRADSNQHQHF.

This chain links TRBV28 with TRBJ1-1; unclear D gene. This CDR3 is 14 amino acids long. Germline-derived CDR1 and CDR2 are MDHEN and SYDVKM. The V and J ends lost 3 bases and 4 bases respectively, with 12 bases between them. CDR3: CASSFDTLGTEAFF. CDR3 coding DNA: TGTGCCAGCAGTTTCGACACCCTGGGCACTGAAGCTTTCTTT. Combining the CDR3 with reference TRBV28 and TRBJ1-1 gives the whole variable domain DVKVTQSSRYLVKRTGEKVFLECVQDMDHENMFWYRQDPGLGLRLIYFSYDVKMKEKGDIPEGYSVSREKKERFSLILESASTNQTSMYLCASSFDTLGTEAFFGQGTRLTVV.

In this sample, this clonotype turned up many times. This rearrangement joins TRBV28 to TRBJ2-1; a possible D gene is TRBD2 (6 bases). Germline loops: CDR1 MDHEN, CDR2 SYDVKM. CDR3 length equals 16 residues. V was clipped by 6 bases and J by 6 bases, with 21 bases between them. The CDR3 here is CASSSPIARGVNEQFF. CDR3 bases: TGTGCCAGCAGCTCCCCCATCGCGCGGGGCGTCAATGAGCAGTTCTTC.

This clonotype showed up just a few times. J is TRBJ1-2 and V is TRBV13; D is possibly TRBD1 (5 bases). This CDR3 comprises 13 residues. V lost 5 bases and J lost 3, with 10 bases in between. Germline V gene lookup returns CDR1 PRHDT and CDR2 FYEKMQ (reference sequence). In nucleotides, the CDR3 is TGTGCCAGCAGCACAACGGGGGACTATGGCTACACCTTC. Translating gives CASSTTGDYGYTF.

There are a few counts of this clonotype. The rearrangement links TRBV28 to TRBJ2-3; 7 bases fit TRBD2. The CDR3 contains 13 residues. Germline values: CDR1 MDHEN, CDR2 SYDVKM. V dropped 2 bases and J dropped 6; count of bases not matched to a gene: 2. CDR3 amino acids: CASSLGGDDTQYF. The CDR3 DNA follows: TGTGCCAGCAGTTTAGGGGGGGATGATACGCAGTATTTT. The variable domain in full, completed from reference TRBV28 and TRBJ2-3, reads DVKVTQSSRYLVKRTGEKVFLECVQDMDHENMFWYRQDPGLGLRLIYFSYDVKMKEKGDIPEGYSVSREKKERFSLILESASTNQTSMYLCASSLGGDDTQYFGPGTRLTVL.

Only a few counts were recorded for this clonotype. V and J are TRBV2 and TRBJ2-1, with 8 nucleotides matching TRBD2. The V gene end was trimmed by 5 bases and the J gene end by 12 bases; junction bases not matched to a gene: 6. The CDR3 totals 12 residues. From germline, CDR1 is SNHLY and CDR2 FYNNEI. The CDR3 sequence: CASSSGGAVQFF. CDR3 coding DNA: TGTGCCAGCAGTTCCGGGGGGGCGGTGCAGTTCTTC.

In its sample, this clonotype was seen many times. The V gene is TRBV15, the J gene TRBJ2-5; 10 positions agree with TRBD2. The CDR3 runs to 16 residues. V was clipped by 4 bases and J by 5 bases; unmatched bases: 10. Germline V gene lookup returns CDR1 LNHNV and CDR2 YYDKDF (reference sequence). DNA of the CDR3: TGTGCCACCAGCACCCCCGTGAGCGGGGGGGCGGAGACCCAGTACTTC. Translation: CATSTPVSGGAETQYF.